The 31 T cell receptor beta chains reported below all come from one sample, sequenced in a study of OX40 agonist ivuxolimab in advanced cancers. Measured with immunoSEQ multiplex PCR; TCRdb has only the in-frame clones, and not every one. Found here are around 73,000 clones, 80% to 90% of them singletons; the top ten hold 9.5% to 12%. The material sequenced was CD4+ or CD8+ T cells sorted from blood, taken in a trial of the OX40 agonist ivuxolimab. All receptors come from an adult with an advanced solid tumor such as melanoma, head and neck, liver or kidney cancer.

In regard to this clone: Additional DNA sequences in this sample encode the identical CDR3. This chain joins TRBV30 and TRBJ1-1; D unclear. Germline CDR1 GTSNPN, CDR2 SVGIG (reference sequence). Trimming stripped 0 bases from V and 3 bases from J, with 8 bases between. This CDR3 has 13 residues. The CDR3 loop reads CAWSVGEDTEAFF. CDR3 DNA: TGTGCCTGGAGTGTTGGGGAGGACACTGAAGCTTTCTTT.

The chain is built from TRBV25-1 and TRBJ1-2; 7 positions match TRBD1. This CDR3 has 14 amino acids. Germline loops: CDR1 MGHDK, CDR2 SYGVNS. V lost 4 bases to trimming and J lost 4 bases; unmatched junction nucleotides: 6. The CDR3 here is CASSAQGLGYGYTF. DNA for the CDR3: TGTGCCAGCAGTGCACAGGGGTTGGGCTATGGCTACACCTTC.

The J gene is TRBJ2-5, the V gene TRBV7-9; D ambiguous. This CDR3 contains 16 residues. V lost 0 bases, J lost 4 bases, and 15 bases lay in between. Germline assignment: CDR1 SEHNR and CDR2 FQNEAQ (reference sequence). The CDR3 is CASSLAAFLGGETQYF. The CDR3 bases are TGTGCCAGCAGCTTAGCAGCGTTCCTGGGTGGAGAGACCCAGTACTTC.

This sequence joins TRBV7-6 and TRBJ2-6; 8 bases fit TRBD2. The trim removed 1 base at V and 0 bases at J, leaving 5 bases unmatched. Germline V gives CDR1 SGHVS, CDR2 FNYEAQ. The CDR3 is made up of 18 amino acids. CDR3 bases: TGTGCCAGCAGCTTAGGACTAGCGCCAAGCTCTGGGGCCAACGTCCTGACTTTC. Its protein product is CASSLGLAPSSGANVLTF.

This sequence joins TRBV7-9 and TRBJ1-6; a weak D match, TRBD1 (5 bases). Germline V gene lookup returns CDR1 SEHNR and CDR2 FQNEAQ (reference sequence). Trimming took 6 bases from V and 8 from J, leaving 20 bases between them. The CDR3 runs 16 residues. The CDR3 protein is CASSRRSGGGDSPLHF. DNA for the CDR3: TGTGCCAGCAGTCGCCGCAGTGGGGGAGGCGATTCACCCCTCCACTTT.

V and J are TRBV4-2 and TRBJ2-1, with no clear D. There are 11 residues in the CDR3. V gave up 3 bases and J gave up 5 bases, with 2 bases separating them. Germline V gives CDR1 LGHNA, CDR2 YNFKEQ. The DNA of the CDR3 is TGTGCCAGCAGCCAGGACAATGAGCAGTTCTTC. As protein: CASSQDNEQFF.

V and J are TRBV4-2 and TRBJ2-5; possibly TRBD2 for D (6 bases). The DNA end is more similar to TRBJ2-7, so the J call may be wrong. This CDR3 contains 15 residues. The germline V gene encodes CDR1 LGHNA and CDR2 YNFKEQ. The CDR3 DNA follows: TGTGCCAGCAGCCAAGCAAGGGGTAGCGGATACGAGCAGTACTTC. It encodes CASSQARGSGYEQYF.

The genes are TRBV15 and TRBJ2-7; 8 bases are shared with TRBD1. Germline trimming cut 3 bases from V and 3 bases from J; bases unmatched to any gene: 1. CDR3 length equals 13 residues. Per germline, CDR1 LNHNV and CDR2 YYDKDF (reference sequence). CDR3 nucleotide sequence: TGTGCCACCAGCAGTGGACAGGGCTACGAGCAGTACTTC. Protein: CATSSGQGYEQYF.

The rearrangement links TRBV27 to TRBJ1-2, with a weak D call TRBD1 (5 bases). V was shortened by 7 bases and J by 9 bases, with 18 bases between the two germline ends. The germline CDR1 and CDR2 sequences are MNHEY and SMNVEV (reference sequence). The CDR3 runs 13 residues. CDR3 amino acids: CASTLGQGGSYTF. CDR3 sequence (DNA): TGTGCCAGCACGCTGGGGCAGGGAGGTAGCTACACCTTC.

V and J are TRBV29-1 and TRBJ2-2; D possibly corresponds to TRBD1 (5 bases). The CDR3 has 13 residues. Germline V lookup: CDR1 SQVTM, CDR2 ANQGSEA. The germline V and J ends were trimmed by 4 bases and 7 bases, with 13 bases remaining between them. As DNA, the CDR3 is TGCAGCGTTGGGCAGGGCTTTTTCGGGGAGCTGTTTTTT. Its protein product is CSVGQGFFGELFF.

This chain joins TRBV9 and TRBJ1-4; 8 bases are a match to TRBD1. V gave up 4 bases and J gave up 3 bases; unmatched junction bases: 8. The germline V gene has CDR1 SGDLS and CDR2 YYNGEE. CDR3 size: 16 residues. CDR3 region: CASSPVGQGSNEKLFF. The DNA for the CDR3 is TGTGCCAGCAGCCCAGTCGGACAGGGTTCTAATGAAAAACTGTTTTTT.

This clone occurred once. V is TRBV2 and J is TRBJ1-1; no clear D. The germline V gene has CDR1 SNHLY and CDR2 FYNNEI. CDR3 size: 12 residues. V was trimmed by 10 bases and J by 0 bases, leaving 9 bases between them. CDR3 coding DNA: TGTGCCAACATTCTCCTGAACACTGAAGCTTTCTTT. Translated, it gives CANILLNTEAFF.

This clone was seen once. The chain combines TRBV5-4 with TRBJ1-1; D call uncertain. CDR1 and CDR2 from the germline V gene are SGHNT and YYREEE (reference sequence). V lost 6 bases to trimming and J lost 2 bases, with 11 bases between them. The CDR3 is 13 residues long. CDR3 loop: CASINGLNTEAFF. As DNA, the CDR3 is TGTGCCAGCATCAATGGGTTAAACACTGAAGCTTTCTTT.

The CDR3 loop is CASSFLPDGTDTQYF. The CDR3 nucleotides read TGTGCCAGCAGTTTCCTACCGGACGGCACAGATACGCAGTATTTT. V gene TRBV27 combines with J gene TRBJ2-3; D remains ambiguous. This CDR3 contains 15 residues. Trimming took off 3 bases at V and 1 base at J, with 11 bases between the two ends. CDR1 MNHEY and CDR2 SMNVEV come from the germline V gene (reference sequence).

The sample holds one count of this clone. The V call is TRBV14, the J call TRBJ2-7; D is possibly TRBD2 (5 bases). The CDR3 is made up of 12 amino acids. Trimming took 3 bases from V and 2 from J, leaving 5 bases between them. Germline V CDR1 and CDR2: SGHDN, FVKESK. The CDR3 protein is CASSQGAYEQYF. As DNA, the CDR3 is TGTGCCAGCAGCCAGGGAGCCTACGAGCAGTACTTC.

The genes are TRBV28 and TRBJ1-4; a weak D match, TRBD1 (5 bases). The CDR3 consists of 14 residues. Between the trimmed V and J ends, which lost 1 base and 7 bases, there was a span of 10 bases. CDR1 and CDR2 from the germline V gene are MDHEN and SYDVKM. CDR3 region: CASSLSGPVEKLFF. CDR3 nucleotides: TGTGCCAGCAGTTTATCAGGGCCAGTTGAAAAACTGTTTTTT.

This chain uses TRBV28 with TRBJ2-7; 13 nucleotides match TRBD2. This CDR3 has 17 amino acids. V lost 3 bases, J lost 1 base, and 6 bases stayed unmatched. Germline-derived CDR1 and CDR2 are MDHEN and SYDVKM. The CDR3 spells CASSFPGTSGTSYEQYF. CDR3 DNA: TGTGCCAGCAGTTTCCCCGGGACTAGCGGGACATCCTACGAGCAGTACTTC. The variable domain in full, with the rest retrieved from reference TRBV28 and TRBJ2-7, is DVKVTQSSRYLVKRTGEKVFLECVQDMDHENMFWYRQDPGLGLRLIYFSYDVKMKEKGDIPEGYSVSREKKERFSLILESASTNQTSMYLCASSFPGTSGTSYEQYFGPGTRLTVT.

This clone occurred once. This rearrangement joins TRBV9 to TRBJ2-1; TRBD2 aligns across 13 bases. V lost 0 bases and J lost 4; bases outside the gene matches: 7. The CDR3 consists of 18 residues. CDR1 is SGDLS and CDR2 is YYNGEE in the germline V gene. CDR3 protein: CASSVGKLAGGQYNEQFF. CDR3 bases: TGTGCCAGCAGCGTAGGGAAACTAGCGGGGGGGCAGTACAATGAGCAGTTCTTC.

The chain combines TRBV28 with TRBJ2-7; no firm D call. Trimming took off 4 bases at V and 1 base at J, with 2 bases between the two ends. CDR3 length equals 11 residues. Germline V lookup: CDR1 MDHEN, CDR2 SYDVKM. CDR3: CASSSSYEQYF. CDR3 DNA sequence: TGTGCCAGCAGTTCTTCCTACGAGCAGTACTTC.

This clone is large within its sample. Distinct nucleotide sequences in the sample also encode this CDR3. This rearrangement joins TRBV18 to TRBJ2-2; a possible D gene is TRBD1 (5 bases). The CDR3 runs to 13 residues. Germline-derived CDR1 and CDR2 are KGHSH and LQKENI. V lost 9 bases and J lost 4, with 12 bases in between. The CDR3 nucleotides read TGTGCCAGTATTCAGGGTTCCACCGGGGAGCTGTTTTTT. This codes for CASIQGSTGELFF.

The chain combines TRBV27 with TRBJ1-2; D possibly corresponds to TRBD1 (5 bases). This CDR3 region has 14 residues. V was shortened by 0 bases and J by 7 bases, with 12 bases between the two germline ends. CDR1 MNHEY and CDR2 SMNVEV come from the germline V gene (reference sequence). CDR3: CASSLSVGTGGYTF. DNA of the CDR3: TGTGCCAGCAGTTTATCTGTAGGGACCGGTGGCTACACCTTC.

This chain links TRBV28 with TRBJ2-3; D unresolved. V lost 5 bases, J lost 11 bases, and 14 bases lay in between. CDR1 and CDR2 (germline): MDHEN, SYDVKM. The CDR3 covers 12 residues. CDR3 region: CASSLLGYRQYF. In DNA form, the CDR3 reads TGTGCCAGCAGTCTTCTCGGTTACCGGCAGTATTTT.

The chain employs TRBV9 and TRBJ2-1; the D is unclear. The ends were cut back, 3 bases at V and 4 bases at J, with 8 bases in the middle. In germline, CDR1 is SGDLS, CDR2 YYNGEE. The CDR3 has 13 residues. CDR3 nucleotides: TGTGCCAGCAGCGCACTGGGGTACAATGAGCAGTTCTTC. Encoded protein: CASSALGYNEQFF.

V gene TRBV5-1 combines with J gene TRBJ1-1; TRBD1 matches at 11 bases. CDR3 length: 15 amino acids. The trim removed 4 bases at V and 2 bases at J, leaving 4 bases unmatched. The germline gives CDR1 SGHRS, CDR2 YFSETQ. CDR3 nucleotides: TGCGCCAGCAGCCACGGACAGGGGGCAAACACTGAAGCTTTCTTT. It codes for CASSHGQGANTEAFF.

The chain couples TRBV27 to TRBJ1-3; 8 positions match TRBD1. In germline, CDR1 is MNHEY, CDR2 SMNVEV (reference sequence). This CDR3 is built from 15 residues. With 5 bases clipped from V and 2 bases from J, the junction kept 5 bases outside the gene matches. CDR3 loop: CASSAQTGAGNTIYF. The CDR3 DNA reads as TGTGCCAGCAGTGCCCAGACAGGGGCTGGAAACACCATATATTTT.

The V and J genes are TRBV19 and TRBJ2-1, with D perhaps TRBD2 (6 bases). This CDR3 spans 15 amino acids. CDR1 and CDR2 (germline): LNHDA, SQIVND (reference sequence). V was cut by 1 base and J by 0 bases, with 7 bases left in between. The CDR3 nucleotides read TGTGCCAGTAGTATAGGCGGGGTCTCCTACAATGAGCAGTTCTTC. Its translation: CASSIGGVSYNEQFF.

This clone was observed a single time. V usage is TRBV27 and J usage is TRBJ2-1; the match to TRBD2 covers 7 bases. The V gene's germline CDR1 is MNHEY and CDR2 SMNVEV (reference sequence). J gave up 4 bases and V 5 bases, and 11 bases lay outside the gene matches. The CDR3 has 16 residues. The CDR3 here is CASSLPFGGNYNEQFF. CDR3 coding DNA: TGTGCCAGCAGTCTCCCCTTCGGGGGGAATTACAATGAGCAGTTCTTC.

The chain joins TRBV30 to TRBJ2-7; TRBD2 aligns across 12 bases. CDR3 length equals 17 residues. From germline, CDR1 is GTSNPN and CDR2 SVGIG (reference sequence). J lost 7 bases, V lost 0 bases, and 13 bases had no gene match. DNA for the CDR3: TGTGCCTGGAGTGTGTTTCTTCCCGGACTAGCGGGAAGTGAGCAGTACTTC. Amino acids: CAWSVFLPGLAGSEQYF.

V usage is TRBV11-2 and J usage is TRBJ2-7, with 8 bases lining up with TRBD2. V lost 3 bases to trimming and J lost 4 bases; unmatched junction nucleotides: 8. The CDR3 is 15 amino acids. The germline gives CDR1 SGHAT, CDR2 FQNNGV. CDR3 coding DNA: TGTGCCAGCAGCTTCGGACCGGGACTAGTTTACGAGCAGTACTTC. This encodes CASSFGPGLVYEQYF.

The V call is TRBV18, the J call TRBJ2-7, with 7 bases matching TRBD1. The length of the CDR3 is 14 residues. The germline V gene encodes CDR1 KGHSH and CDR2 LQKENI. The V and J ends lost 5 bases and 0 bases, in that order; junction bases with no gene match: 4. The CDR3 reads CASSSDRVSYEQYF. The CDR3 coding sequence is TGTGCCAGCTCATCTGACAGGGTCTCCTACGAGCAGTACTTC.

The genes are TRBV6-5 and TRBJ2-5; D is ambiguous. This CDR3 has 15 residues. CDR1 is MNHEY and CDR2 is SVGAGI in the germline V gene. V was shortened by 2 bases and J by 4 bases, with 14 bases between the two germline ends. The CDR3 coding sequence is TGTGCCAGCAGTTACCGCACCGGAGTTGTAGAGACCCAGTACTTC. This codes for CASSYRTGVVETQYF.